Detailed here is one T cell receptor beta chain. The germline V and J ends were trimmed by 8 bases and 9 bases, with 18 bases remaining between them. The CDR3 spans 13 residues. Germline V gene data show CDR1 as LGHNA and CDR2 as YNFKEQ. The data originate from a study of blood T cells in healthy people across ages. Through a sample-barcoded 5' primer and a J-beta primer mix, a second PCR was run for about 6 to 11 cycles. Each CDR3 protein gets one entry after TCRdb re-called the 5' RACE reads with MiXCR. The sample has 600,000 to 1,000,000 distinct CDR3 sequences; around 25% are singletons. The sample also formed part of further work on T cells of mothers and their children.

The V call is TRBV4-2, the J call TRBJ2-3, with D perhaps matching TRBD2 (5 bases). This clonotype was obtained from a boy younger than 18 in good health. Sequenced material: blood. The CDR3, as DNA: TGTGCCAGCTCGCCTACCCACGGCGGGACGCAGTATTTT. Translation gives CASSPTHGGTQYF.